The 30 T cell receptor beta chains below were found in one sample sequenced in a study of T cell responses to AZD1222 COVID-19 vaccine. Generated by immunoSEQ multiplex PCR, the TCRdb table keeps only in-frame clones and is missing some. The table has approximately 140,000 clones, 90% to 95% seen once. The source was peripheral blood, collected on day 0 of MenACWY control vaccination. The receptors originated from an adult in good health.

The J gene is TRBJ2-7, the V gene TRBV13; D is ambiguous. V lost 5 bases to trimming and J lost 0 bases, with 14 bases between them. Germline CDR1 and CDR2: PRHDT and FYEKMQ (reference sequence). The CDR3 runs to 15 residues. Here the CDR3 DNA reads TGTGCCAGCAGCCCCAGGTGGTTGAGCTCCTACGAGCAGTACTTC. Translation gives CASSPRWLSSYEQYF.

The chain links TRBV5-4 to TRBJ1-1; 7 positions agree with TRBD1. V was pared by 4 bases and J by 1 base, with 10 bases of the junction left unmatched. CDR3 length equals 16 residues. CDR1 is SGHNT, CDR2 YYREEE, per germline (reference sequence). The CDR3 coding sequence is TGTGCCAGCAGCCCGACACTGGGGACAGCGAACACTGAAGCTTTCTTT. Its translation is CASSPTLGTANTEAFF.

The chain recombines TRBV7-3 with TRBJ2-1; 13 bases agree with TRBD2. This CDR3 is built from 16 residues. Losses at the gene ends were 5 bases for V and 7 bases for J; bases not matched to a gene: 8. Looked up from germline, CDR1 is SGHTA and CDR2 is FQGTGA. CDR3: CASSNGLAGVRNEQFF. CDR3 DNA: TGTGCCAGCAGCAACGGACTAGCGGGAGTTAGAAATGAGCAGTTCTTC.

The chain recombines TRBV27 with TRBJ1-5, with TRBD1 as a possible D gene (6 bases). Trimming shortened V by 3 bases and J by 3 bases, and 12 bases separated the two germline ends. This CDR3 has 15 residues. Germline CDR1 and CDR2: MNHEY and SMNVEV (reference sequence). In nucleotides, the CDR3 is TGTGCCAGCAGTTTTGTGCCAGGGGACAATCAGCCCCAGCATTTT. Translating gives CASSFVPGDNQPQHF.

The V and J genes are TRBV5-8 and TRBJ1-5; D gene ambiguous. With 1 base removed from V and 6 bases from J, the gap between germline ends came to 5 bases. This CDR3 region has 12 residues. Germline V lookup: CDR1 SGHTS, CDR2 YDEGEE. CDR3 DNA: TGTGCCAGCAGCTTGTTGGGTCAGCCCCAGCATTTT. Its protein product is CASSLLGQPQHF.

The rearrangement links TRBV5-1 to TRBJ1-3; D uncertain. V was clipped by 6 bases and J by 0 bases, with 13 bases between them. From germline, CDR1 is SGHRS and CDR2 YFSETQ. This CDR3 spans 15 amino acids. CDR3 sequence reads: CASKDSSSSGNTIYF. The DNA for the CDR3 is TGCGCCAGCAAAGACTCCTCAAGCTCTGGAAACACCATATATTTT. Drawing the rest from reference TRBV5-1 and TRBJ1-3, the complete variable domain is KAGVTQTPRYLIKTRGQQVTLSCSPISGHRSVSWYQQTPGQGLQFLFEYFSETQRNKGNFPGRFSGRQFSNSRSEMNVSTLELGDSALYLCASKDSSSSGNTIYFGEGSWLTVV.

The chain combines TRBV14 with TRBJ2-7, with D uncertain. V was trimmed by 2 bases and J by 7 bases, leaving 9 bases between them. The CDR3 runs 12 residues. Per the germline V gene, CDR1 is SGHDN and CDR2 is FVKESK. The chain's CDR3 is CASSQQYSEQYF. DNA for the CDR3: TGTGCCAGCAGCCAACAGTACAGTGAGCAGTACTTC.

The V gene is TRBV11-1, the J gene TRBJ2-1; 8 bases map to TRBD2. CDR1 and CDR2 (germline): SGHAT, FQDESV (reference sequence). V gave up 5 bases and J gave up 4 bases; unmatched junction bases: 4. The CDR3 is 14 amino acids. The CDR3 here is CASSDGGDYNEQFF. The CDR3 DNA follows: TGTGCCAGCAGCGACGGGGGGGATTACAATGAGCAGTTCTTC.

V and J are TRBV4-1 and TRBJ2-1; the match to TRBD2 covers 11 bases. This CDR3 comprises 16 residues. The trim removed 3 bases at V and 8 bases at J, leaving 9 bases unmatched. Per the germline V gene, CDR1 is MGHRA and CDR2 is YSYEKL. CDR3 bases: TGCGCCAGCAGCCAGGAGCTAGCGGGGGGCGGTGATGAGCAGTTCTTC. Residues: CASSQELAGGGDEQFF.

The rearrangement uses TRBV11-2 and TRBJ2-7, with 10 bases matching TRBD2. Trimming at V came to 4 bases and at J to 2 bases, leaving 5 bases not matched to a gene. This CDR3 has 15 amino acids. CDR1 and CDR2 (germline): SGHAT, FQNNGV. As DNA, the CDR3 is TGTGCCAGCAGCTACACTAGCGGGACCGCCTACGAGCAGTACTTC. Protein product: CASSYTSGTAYEQYF.

CDR3 bases: TGCGCCAGCAGCCAGATAGGGGGCCCCTGGAGCTACACCTTC. Amino acid sequence: CASSQIGGPWSYTF. The V and J genes are TRBV4-1 and TRBJ1-2; 7 nucleotides line up with TRBD1. The CDR3 has 14 residues. Germline CDR1 MGHRA, CDR2 YSYEKL. V dropped 3 bases and J dropped 9; count of bases not matched to a gene: 10.

This chain connects TRBV5-1 to TRBJ2-7, with D perhaps TRBD1 (6 bases). The V gene's germline CDR1 is SGHRS and CDR2 YFSETQ. There are 14 residues in the CDR3. V lost 0 bases, J lost 5 bases, and 12 bases lay in between. The CDR3 sequence is CASSLESGVHEQYF. DNA of the CDR3: TGCGCCAGCAGCTTGGAATCAGGGGTCCACGAGCAGTACTTC. Based on the CDR3 plus reference TRBV5-1 and TRBJ2-7, the full variable domain is KAGVTQTPRYLIKTRGQQVTLSCSPISGHRSVSWYQQTPGQGLQFLFEYFSETQRNKGNFPGRFSGRQFSNSRSEMNVSTLELGDSALYLCASSLESGVHEQYFGPGTRLTVT.

The chain combines TRBV2 with TRBJ1-2; D is possibly TRBD1 (5 bases). Per germline, CDR1 SNHLY and CDR2 FYNNEI. CDR3 size: 14 residues. V shed 1 base and J shed 8 bases, with 14 bases lying between them. The CDR3 DNA is TGTGCCAGCAGTGAAGAACAGGTGTTACGGGGCTACACCTTC. This codes for CASSEEQVLRGYTF.

The chain uses TRBV12-3 or TRBV12-4 and TRBJ1-2; 8 bases align to TRBD1. V was pared by 7 bases and J by 11 bases, with 12 bases of the junction left unmatched. The CDR3 runs to 13 residues. The CDR3 loop is CASTNGQGWGYTF. The CDR3 bases are TGTGCCAGCACCAATGGACAGGGCTGGGGTTACACCTTC.

The rearrangement joins TRBV15 to TRBJ2-4, with 9 nucleotides matching TRBD2. The ends lost 2 bases at V and 6 bases at J; junction bases unmatched: 5. Germline V gives CDR1 LNHNV, CDR2 YYDKDF (reference sequence). This CDR3 has 15 residues. CDR3 region: CATSRLAGSGNIQYF. Written as DNA, the CDR3 is TGTGCCACCAGCAGACTAGCGGGATCTGGAAACATTCAGTACTTC.

This clone has a single count. This chain joins TRBV27 and TRBJ1-1, with D hard to call. With 3 bases removed from V and 6 bases from J, the gap between germline ends came to 11 bases. CDR1 MNHEY and CDR2 SMNVEV come from the germline V gene (reference sequence). The CDR3 is made up of 13 amino acids. The CDR3 DNA reads as TGTGCCAGCAGTTTCCGCGCCCCGCCTGAAGCTTTCTTT. Amino acids: CASSFRAPPEAFF.

This clone was found once. The chain couples TRBV9 to TRBJ1-6; D is unclear. CDR3 length: 15 amino acids. V dropped 3 bases and J dropped 2 bases, with 9 bases sitting between them. Germline CDR1 is SGDLS and CDR2 is YYNGEE. This CDR3 reads CASSATVTYNSPLHF. DNA of the CDR3: TGTGCCAGCAGCGCGACTGTGACCTATAATTCACCCCTCCACTTT.

The chain carries TRBV28 and TRBJ2-5; no firm D call. V lost 4 bases to trimming and J lost 2 bases, with 14 bases between them. The CDR3 totals 15 residues. Germline CDR1 reads MDHEN; CDR2 reads SYDVKM. The CDR3 reads CASSSPPDGQETQYF. CDR3 nucleotides: TGTGCCAGCAGTTCCCCTCCGGACGGGCAAGAGACCCAGTACTTC.

This clone was seen once. The rearrangement links TRBV30 to TRBJ1-5; D uncertain. This CDR3 has 16 amino acids. Germline values: CDR1 GTSNPN, CDR2 SVGIG (reference sequence). V was cut by 1 base and J by 2 bases, with 15 bases left in between. The CDR3 protein is CAWSANSLPRNQPQHF. CDR3 bases: TGTGCCTGGAGTGCCAATTCACTACCACGCAATCAGCCCCAGCATTTT.

The chain links TRBV28 to TRBJ1-1; D perhaps matches TRBD1 (5 bases). The V end was cut by 6 bases, the J end by 5 bases, with 10 bases between. The CDR3 contains 12 residues. Germline CDR1 reads MDHEN; CDR2 reads SYDVKM. CDR3 residues: CASRGPGTEAFF. The CDR3 DNA sequence: TGTGCCAGCAGGGGGCCGGGGACTGAAGCTTTCTTT. The whole variable domain, remainder taken from reference TRBV28 and TRBJ1-1, is DVKVTQSSRYLVKRTGEKVFLECVQDMDHENMFWYRQDPGLGLRLIYFSYDVKMKEKGDIPEGYSVSREKKERFSLILESASTNQTSMYLCASRGPGTEAFFGQGTRLTVV.

The table lists this clone with a few counts. The gene calls are TRBV6-1 and TRBJ1-5, with D uncertain. Per the germline V gene, CDR1 is MNHNS and CDR2 is SASEGT. The CDR3 length is 14 residues. The V end lost 3 bases, the J end lost 15 bases, and 21 bases lay between the germline ends. As DNA, the CDR3 is TGTGCCAGCAGTGATAGGGCACTAAATTCGAGGTCGCATTTT. Its translation is CASSDRALNSRSHF.

The chain employs TRBV13 and TRBJ2-5; TRBD1 matches 10 bases. This CDR3 spans 14 amino acids. With 5 bases clipped from V and 5 bases from J, the junction kept 5 bases outside the gene matches. Germline assignment: CDR1 PRHDT and CDR2 FYEKMQ (reference sequence). As DNA, the CDR3 is TGTGCCAGCAGCACGGGACAGGGGCGGGAGACCCAGTACTTC. Its translation is CASSTGQGRETQYF. Drawing the rest from reference TRBV13 and TRBJ2-5, the complete variable domain is AAGVIQSPRHLIKEKRETATLKCYPIPRHDTVYWYQQGPGQDPQFLISFYEKMQSDKGSIPDRFSAQQFSDYHSELNMSSLELGDSALYFCASSTGQGRETQYFGPGTRLLVL.

V gene TRBV5-6 combines with J gene TRBJ2-3, with D tentatively TRBD2 (5 bases). V lost 0 bases to trimming and J lost 0 bases, with 8 bases between them. The CDR3 has 15 amino acids. Per the germline V gene, CDR1 is SGHDT and CDR2 is YYEEEE. CDR3 coding DNA: TGTGCCAGCAGCTTGGCCCGGGATAGCACAGATACGCAGTATTTT. This sequence encodes CASSLARDSTDTQYF.

The chain combines TRBV5-4 with TRBJ2-5, with D possibly TRBD2 on 5 matching bases. The CDR3 contains 13 residues. Germline CDR1 reads SGHNT; CDR2 reads YYREEE (reference sequence). Trimming pared 3 bases from V and 1 base from J, leaving 7 bases between. CDR3: CASSSGSQETQYF. CDR3 sequence (DNA): TGTGCCAGCAGCTCGGGAAGCCAAGAGACCCAGTACTTC.

The chain is built from TRBV2 and TRBJ1-3, with D hard to call. Germline V CDR1 and CDR2: SNHLY, FYNNEI. The CDR3 is 13 amino acids. The V gene lost 4 bases and the J gene lost 4 bases, with 8 bases spanning the gap. The CDR3 nucleotides read TGTGCCAGCAGTGGACACATCGGAAACACCATATATTTT. It encodes CASSGHIGNTIYF.

V usage is TRBV18 and J usage is TRBJ2-1, with D hard to call. CDR1 KGHSH and CDR2 LQKENI come from the germline V gene. Trimming cost V 6 bases and J 2 bases, with 14 bases left between them. The CDR3 is 15 residues long. The CDR3 DNA sequence: TGTGCCAGCTCCTTCAACAGTGGGGCCTACAATGAGCAGTTCTTC. It is translated as CASSFNSGAYNEQFF. The full variable domain, its missing parts supplied by reference TRBV18 and TRBJ2-1, is NAGVMQNPRHLVRRRGQEARLRCSPMKGHSHVYWYRQLPEEGLKFMVYLQKENIIDESGMPKERFSAEFPKEGPSILRIQQVVRGDSAAYFCASSFNSGAYNEQFFGPGTRLTVL.

The V call is TRBV27, the J call TRBJ2-3; tentative D call: TRBD2 (5 bases). The germline CDR1 and CDR2 sequences are MNHEY and SMNVEV (reference sequence). CDR3 length: 14 amino acids. Trimming pared 5 bases from V and 0 bases from J, leaving 9 bases between. CDR3 nucleotides: TGTGCCAGCAGTGAGCGGACGAGCACAGATACGCAGTATTTT. The encoded protein is CASSERTSTDTQYF.

V usage is TRBV28 and J usage is TRBJ1-1, with TRBD1 identical over 12 bases. The germline gives CDR1 MDHEN, CDR2 SYDVKM. This CDR3 comprises 19 residues. V lost 4 bases, J lost 0 bases, and 12 bases stayed unmatched. CDR3 nucleotides: TGTGCCAGCAGTTCGAACGCCCCGGGACAGGGGGCCCTGAACACTGAAGCTTTCTTT. Translating gives CASSSNAPGQGALNTEAFF.

The chain carries TRBV6-5 and TRBJ2-7, with TRBD2 as a possible D gene (6 bases). V was clipped by 2 bases and J by 3 bases, with 11 bases between them. The CDR3 extends over 14 amino acids. Germline V gene data show CDR1 as MNHEY and CDR2 as SVGAGI. The CDR3 nucleotides are TGTGCCAGCAGTTACAGCCCAGCGGGCTACGAGCAGTACTTC. Its translation is CASSYSPAGYEQYF.

V usage is TRBV3-1 (or the pseudogene TRBV3-2) and J usage is TRBJ1-2, with 11 nucleotides matching TRBD1. The germline CDR1 and CDR2 sequences are LGHDT and YNNKEL (reference sequence). V dropped 5 bases and J dropped 7; count of bases not matched to a gene: 3. The CDR3 spans 13 residues. The CDR3 here is CASSGQGARGYTF. CDR3 in DNA: TGTGCCAGCAGCGGACAGGGGGCGCGTGGCTACACCTTC.